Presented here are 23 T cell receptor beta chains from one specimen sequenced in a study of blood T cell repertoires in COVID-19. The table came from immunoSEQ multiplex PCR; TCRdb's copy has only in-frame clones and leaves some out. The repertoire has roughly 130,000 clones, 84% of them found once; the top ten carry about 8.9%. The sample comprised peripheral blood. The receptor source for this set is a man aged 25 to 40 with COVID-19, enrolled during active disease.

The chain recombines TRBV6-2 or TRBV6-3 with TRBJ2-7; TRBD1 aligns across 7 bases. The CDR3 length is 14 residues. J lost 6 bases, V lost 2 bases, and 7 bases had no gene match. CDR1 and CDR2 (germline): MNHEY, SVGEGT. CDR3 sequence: CASSYEDRPREQYF. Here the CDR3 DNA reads TGTGCCAGCAGTTACGAGGACAGGCCCCGCGAGCAGTACTTC.

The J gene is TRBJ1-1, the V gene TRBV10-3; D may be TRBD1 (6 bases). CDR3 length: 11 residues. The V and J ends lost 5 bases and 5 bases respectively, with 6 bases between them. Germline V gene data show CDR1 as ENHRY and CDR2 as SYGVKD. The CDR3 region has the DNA TGTGCCATCAGTAGGGGGACTGAAGCTTTCTTT. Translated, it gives CAISRGTEAFF.

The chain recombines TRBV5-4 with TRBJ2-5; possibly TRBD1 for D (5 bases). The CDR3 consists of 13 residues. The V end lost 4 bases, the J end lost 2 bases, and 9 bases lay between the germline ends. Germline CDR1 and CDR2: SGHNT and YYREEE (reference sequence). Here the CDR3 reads CASSLPGQETQYF. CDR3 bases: TGTGCCAGCAGCCTACCAGGGCAAGAGACCCAGTACTTC.

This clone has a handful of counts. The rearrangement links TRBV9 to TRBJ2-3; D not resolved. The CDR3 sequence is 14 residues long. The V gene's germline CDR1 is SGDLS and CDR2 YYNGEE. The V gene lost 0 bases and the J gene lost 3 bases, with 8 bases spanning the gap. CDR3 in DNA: TGTGCCAGCAGCGTAGCTAGTAGGACAGATACGCAGTATTTT. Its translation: CASSVASRTDTQYF.

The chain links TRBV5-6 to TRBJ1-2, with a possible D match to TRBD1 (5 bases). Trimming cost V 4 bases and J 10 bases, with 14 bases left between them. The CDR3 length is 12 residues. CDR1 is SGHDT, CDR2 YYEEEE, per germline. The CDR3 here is CASSPGTGIYTF. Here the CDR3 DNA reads TGTGCCAGCAGCCCCGGTACAGGCATCTACACCTTC.

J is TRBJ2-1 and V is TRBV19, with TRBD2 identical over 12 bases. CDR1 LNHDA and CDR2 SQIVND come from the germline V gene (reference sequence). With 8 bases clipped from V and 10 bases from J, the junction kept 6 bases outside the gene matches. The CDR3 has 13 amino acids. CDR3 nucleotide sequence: TGTGCCAGTCGACTAGCGGGAGCATCCGAGCAGTTCTTC. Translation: CASRLAGASEQFF.

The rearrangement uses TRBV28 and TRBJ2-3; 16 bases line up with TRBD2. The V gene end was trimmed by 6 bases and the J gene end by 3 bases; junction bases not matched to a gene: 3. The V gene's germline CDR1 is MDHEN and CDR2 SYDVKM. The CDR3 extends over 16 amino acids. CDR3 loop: CASSPGLAGGTDTQYF. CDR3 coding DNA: TGTGCCAGCAGCCCGGGACTAGCGGGAGGGACAGATACGCAGTATTTT.

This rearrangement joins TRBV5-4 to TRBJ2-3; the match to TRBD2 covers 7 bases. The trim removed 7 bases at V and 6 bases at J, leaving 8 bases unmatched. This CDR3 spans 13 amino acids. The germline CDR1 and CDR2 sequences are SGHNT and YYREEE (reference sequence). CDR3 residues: CASATGTTDTQYF. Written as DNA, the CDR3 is TGTGCCAGCGCAACCGGGACTACGGATACGCAGTATTTT. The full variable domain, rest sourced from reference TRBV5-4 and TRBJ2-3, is ETGVTQSPTHLIKTRGQQVTLRCSSQSGHNTVSWYQQALGQGPQFIFQYYREEENGRGNFPPRFSGLQFPNYSSELNVNALELDDSALYLCASATGTTDTQYFGPGTRLTVL.

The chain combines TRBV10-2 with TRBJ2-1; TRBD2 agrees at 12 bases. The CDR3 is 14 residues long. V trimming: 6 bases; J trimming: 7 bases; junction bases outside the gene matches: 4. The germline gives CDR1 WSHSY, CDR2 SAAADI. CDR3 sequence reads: CASRLAGGGNEQFF. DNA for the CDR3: TGCGCCAGCAGACTAGCGGGAGGAGGGAATGAGCAGTTCTTC.

The CDR3, as DNA: TGTGCCAGCAGTTTAACCCAGGAGGATGAAAAACTGTTTTTT. Translation: CASSLTQEDEKLFF. V gene TRBV28 combines with J gene TRBJ1-4; no definite D call. V dropped 2 bases and J dropped 6 bases, with 10 bases sitting between them. Germline V gene lookup returns CDR1 MDHEN and CDR2 SYDVKM. The CDR3 consists of 14 residues.

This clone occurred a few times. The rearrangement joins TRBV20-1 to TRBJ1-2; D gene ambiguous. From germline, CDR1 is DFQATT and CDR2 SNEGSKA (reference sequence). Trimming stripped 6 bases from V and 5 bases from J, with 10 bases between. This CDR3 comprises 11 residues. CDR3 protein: CSARSGYGYTF. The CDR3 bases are TGCAGTGCCAGATCGGGGTATGGCTACACCTTC.

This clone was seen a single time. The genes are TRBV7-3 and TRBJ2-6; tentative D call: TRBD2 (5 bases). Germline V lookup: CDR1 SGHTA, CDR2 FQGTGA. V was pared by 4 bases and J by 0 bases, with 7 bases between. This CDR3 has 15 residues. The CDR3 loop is CASSSTSSGANVLTF. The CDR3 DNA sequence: TGTGCCAGCAGCTCTACTAGCTCTGGGGCCAACGTCCTGACTTTC.

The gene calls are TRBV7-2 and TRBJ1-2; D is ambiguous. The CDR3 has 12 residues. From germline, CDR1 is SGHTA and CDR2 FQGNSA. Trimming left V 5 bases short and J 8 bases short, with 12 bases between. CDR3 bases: TGTGCCAGCAGCCTGACTCGCCAGGGCTACACCTTC. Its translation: CASSLTRQGYTF.

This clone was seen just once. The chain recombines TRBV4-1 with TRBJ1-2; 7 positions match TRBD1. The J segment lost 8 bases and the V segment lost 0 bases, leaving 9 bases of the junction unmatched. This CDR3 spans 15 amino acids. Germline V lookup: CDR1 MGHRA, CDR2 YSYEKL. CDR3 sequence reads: CASSQDRGQLYGYTF. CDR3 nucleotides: TGCGCCAGCAGCCAAGATAGGGGACAGCTATACGGCTACACCTTC.

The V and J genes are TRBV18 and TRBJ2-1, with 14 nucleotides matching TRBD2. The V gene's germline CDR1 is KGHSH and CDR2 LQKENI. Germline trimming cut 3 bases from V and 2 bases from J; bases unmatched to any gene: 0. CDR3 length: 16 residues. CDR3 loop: CASSPGLAGAYNEQFF. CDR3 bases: TGTGCCAGCTCACCGGGACTAGCGGGGGCCTACAATGAGCAGTTCTTC.

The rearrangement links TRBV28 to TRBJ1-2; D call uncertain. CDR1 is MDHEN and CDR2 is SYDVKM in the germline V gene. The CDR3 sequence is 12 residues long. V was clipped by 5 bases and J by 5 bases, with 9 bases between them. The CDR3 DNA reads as TGTGCCAGCAGTACATACACGTATGGCTACACCTTC. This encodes CASSTYTYGYTF.

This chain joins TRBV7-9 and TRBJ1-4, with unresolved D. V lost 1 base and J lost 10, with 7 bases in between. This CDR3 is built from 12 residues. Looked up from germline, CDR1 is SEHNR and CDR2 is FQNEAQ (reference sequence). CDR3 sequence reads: CASSLVVGKLFF. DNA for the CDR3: TGTGCCAGCAGCTTAGTGGTCGGAAAACTGTTTTTT.

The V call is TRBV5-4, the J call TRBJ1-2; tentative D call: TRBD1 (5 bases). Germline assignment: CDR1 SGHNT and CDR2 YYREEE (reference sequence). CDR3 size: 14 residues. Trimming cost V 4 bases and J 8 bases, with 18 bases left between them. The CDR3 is CASSPQEGRYGYTF. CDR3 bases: TGTGCCAGCAGCCCTCAGGAGGGGAGATACGGCTACACCTTC.

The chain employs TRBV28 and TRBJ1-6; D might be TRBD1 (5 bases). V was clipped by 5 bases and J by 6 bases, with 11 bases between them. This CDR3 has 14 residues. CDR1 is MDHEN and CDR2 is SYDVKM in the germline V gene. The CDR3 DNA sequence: TGTGCCAGCAGTACTATAGGGGTTAATTCACCCCTCCACTTT. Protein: CASSTIGVNSPLHF.

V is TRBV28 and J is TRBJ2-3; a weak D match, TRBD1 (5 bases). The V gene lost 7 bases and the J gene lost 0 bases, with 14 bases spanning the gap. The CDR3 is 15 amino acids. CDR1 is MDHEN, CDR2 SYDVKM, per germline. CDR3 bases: TGTGCCAGCACTTACACCAGGGCTAGCACAGATACGCAGTATTTT. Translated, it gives CASTYTRASTDTQYF.

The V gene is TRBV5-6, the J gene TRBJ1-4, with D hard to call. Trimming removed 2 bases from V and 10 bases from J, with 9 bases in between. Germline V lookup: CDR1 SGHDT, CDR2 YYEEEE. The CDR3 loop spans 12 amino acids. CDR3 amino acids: CASSFREGKLFF. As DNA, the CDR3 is TGTGCCAGCAGCTTCCGCGAGGGAAAACTGTTTTTT.

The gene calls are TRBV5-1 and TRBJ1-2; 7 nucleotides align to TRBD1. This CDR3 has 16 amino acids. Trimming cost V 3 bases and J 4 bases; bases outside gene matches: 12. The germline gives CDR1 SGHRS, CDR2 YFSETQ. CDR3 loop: CASSWNRDSGVYGYTF. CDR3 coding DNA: TGCGCCAGCAGCTGGAACAGGGACAGCGGAGTCTATGGCTACACCTTC.

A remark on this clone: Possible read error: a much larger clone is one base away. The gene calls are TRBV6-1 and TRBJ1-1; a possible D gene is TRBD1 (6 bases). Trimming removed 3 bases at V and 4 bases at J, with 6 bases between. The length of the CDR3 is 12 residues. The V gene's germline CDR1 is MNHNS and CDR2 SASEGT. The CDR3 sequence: CASSDRGTEAFF. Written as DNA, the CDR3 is TGTGCCAGCAGTGACAGGGGCACTGAAGCTTTCTTT.